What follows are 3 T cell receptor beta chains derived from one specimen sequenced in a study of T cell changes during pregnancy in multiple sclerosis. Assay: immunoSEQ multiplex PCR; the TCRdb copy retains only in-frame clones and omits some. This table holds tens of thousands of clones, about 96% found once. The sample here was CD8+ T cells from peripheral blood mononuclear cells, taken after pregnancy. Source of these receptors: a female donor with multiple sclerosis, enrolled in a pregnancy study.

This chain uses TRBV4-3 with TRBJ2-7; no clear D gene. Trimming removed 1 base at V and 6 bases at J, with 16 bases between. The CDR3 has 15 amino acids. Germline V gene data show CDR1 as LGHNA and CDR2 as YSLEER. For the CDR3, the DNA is TGCGCCAGCAGCCAAGGGGTCAGGTCCACCCGCGAGCAGTACTTC. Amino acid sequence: CASSQGVRSTREQYF.

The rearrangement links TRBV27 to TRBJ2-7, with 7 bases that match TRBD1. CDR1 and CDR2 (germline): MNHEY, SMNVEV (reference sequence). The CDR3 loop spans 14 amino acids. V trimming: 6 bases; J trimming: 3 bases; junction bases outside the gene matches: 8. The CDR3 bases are TGTGCCAGCAGGCGACAGGGATACCTCTACGAGCAGTACTTC. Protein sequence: CASRRQGYLYEQYF.

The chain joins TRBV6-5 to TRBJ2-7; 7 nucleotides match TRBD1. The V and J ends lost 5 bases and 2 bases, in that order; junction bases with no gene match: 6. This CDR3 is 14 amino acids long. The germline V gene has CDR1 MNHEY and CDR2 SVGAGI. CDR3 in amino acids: CASSPYGQAYEQYF. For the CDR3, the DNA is TGTGCCAGCAGTCCTTACGGACAGGCCTACGAGCAGTACTTC.